Below, 8 T cell receptor beta chains from the same sample are listed, as sequenced in a study of chemoradiotherapy in HPV16-positive cancers. The table came from immunoSEQ multiplex PCR; TCRdb's copy has only in-frame clones and leaves some out. This table has tens of thousands of clones, about nine tenths appearing once. Sequences were derived from blood, sampled from a patient who underwent chemoradiotherapy. The source of these receptors is a human donor with HPV-associated anogenital cancer.

The rearrangement joins TRBV11-2 to TRBJ1-5; D is unresolved. Trimming cost V 5 bases and J 9 bases, with 11 bases left between them. In germline, CDR1 is SGHAT, CDR2 FQNNGV. The CDR3 length is 12 residues. The CDR3 region is CASSPGYPPQHF. DNA for the CDR3: TGTGCCAGCAGCCCTGGTTACCCGCCCCAGCATTTT.

The chain couples TRBV5-6 to TRBJ2-7, with a tentative D call TRBD2 (6 bases). The CDR3 runs 15 residues. Trimming stripped 4 bases from V and 2 bases from J, with 16 bases between. Germline loops: CDR1 SGHDT, CDR2 YYEEEE. The CDR3 DNA reads as TGTGCCAGCAGCCCCCAGGGCGGGACTCCCTACGAGCAGTACTTC. Amino acid sequence: CASSPQGGTPYEQYF.

CDR3 in amino acids: CASSGGTGGSGNYGYTF. The CDR3 DNA reads TGTGCCAGCAGTGGAGGAACTGGGGGGTCAGGGAACTATGGCTACACCTTC. The chain uses TRBV25-1 and TRBJ1-2; D perhaps matches TRBD1 (5 bases). CDR3 length equals 17 residues. V lost 4 bases, J lost 2 bases, and 20 bases lay in between. Germline assignment: CDR1 MGHDK and CDR2 SYGVNS.

This clone came up a few times. The chain links TRBV7-3 to TRBJ1-2, with TRBD1 matching over 10 bases. With V trimmed by 5 bases and J by 6 bases, 6 bases remained unmatched. Germline lookup yields CDR1 SGHTA and CDR2 FQGTGA. The CDR3 is 14 amino acids. CDR3 DNA: TGTGCCAGCAGCAGATCCGGGACAGGGGATGGCTACACCTTC. This sequence encodes CASSRSGTGDGYTF.

The chain couples TRBV5-1 to TRBJ2-2; D call uncertain. V lost 0 bases to trimming and J lost 6 bases, with 9 bases between them. There are 14 residues in the CDR3. Germline V CDR1 and CDR2: SGHRS, YFSETQ. CDR3 nucleotide sequence: TGCGCCAGCAGCTTGGGTGAACAGCCCGGGGAGCTGTTTTTT. Its translation: CASSLGEQPGELFF.

The chain has TRBV27 and TRBJ2-5, with D perhaps assigned TRBD1 or TRBD2 (5 bases each). Germline CDR1 and CDR2: MNHEY and SMNVEV (reference sequence). Between the trimmed V and J ends, which lost 10 bases and 5 bases, there was a span of 14 bases. This CDR3 region has 12 residues. As DNA, the CDR3 is TGTGCCACCAGGAATTGGGGGGAGACCCAGTACTTC. It codes for CATRNWGETQYF.

The V and J genes are TRBV6-5 and TRBJ2-3; D is possibly TRBD1 (6 bases). Germline assignment: CDR1 MNHEY and CDR2 SVGAGI. This CDR3 comprises 13 residues. V was trimmed by 6 bases and J by 2 bases, leaving 9 bases between them. CDR3 nucleotide sequence: TGTGCCAGCAGGCAGGGGACCACAGATACGCAGTATTTT. It translates to CASRQGTTDTQYF.

The chain carries TRBV6-5 and TRBJ2-3; D might be TRBD1 or TRBD2, each matching 5 bases. The CDR3 runs to 16 residues. V was shortened by 0 bases and J by 4 bases, with 14 bases between the two germline ends. Germline CDR1 is MNHEY and CDR2 is SVGAGI. Here the CDR3 DNA reads TGTGCCAGCAGTTACTCGGGGGATAGTTCGGCAGATACGCAGTATTTT. Its protein is CASSYSGDSSADTQYF.